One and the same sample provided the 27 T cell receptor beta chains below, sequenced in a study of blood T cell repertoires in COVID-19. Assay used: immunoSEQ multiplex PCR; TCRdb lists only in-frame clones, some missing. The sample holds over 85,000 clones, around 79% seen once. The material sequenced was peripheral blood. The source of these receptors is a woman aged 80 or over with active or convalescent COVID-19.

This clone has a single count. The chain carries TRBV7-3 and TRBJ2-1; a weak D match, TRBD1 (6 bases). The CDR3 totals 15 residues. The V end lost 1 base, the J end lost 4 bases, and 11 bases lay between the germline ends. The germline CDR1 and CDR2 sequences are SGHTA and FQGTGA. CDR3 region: CASSLNPGDYNEQFF. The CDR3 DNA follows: TGTGCCAGCAGCTTAAACCCAGGGGATTACAATGAGCAGTTCTTC.

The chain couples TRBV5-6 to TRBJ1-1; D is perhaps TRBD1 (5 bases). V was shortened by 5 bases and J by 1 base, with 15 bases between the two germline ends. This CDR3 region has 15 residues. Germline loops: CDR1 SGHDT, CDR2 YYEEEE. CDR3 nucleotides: TGTGCCAGCAGTTCAGTGGACACCAGGAACACTGAAGCTTTCTTT. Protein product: CASSSVDTRNTEAFF.

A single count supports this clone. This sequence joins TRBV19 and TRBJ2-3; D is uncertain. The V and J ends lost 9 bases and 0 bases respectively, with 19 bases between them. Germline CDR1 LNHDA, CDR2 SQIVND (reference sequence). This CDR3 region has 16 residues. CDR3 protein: CARTHELNSSTDTQYF. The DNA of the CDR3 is TGTGCCAGGACCCACGAACTAAATTCTAGCACAGATACGCAGTATTTT.

For the CDR3, the DNA is TGTGCCAGCAGCTTAGGGTGGGCCCCTGAAGCTTTCTTT. It is translated as CASSLGWAPEAFF. This sequence joins TRBV7-9 and TRBJ1-1, with D uncertain. Germline V gene lookup returns CDR1 SEHNR and CDR2 FQNEAQ (reference sequence). Trimming removed 1 base from V and 6 bases from J, with 9 bases in between. The CDR3 covers 13 residues.

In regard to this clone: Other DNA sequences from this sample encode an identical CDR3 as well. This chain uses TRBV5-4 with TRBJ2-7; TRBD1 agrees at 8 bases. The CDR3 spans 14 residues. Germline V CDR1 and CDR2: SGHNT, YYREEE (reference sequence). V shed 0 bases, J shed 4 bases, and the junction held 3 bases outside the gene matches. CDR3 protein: CASSLGQGLYEQYF. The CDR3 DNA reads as TGTGCCAGCAGCTTGGGACAGGGGTTATACGAGCAGTACTTC.

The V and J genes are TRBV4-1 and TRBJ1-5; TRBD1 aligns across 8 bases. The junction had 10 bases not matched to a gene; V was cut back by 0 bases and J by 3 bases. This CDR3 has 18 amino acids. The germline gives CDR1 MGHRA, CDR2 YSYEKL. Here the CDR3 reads CASSQDAGTGFPNQPQHF. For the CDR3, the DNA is TGCGCCAGCAGCCAAGACGCGGGGACAGGTTTTCCCAATCAGCCCCAGCATTTT.

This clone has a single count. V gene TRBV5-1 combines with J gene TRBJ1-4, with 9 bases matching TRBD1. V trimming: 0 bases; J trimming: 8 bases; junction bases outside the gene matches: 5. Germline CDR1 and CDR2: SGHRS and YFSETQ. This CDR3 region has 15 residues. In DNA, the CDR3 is TGCGCCAGCAGCTTGGCCGGGACAGGGAACGAAAAACTGTTTTTT. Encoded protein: CASSLAGTGNEKLFF. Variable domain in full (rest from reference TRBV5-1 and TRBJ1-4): KAGVTQTPRYLIKTRGQQVTLSCSPISGHRSVSWYQQTPGQGLQFLFEYFSETQRNKGNFPGRFSGRQFSNSRSEMNVSTLELGDSALYLCASSLAGTGNEKLFFGSGTQLSVL.

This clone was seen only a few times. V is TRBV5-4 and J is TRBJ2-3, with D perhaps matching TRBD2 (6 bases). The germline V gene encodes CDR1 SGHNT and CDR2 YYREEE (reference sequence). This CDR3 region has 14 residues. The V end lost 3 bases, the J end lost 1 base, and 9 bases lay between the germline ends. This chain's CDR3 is CASSSPGGTDTQYF. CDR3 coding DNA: TGTGCCAGCAGCTCTCCGGGAGGCACAGATACGCAGTATTTT.

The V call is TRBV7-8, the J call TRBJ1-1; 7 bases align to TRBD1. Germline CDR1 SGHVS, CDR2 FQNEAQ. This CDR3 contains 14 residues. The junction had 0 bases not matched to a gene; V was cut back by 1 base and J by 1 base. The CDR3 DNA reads TGTGCCAGCAGCTTAGGACAGGGGAACACTGAAGCTTTCTTT. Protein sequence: CASSLGQGNTEAFF.

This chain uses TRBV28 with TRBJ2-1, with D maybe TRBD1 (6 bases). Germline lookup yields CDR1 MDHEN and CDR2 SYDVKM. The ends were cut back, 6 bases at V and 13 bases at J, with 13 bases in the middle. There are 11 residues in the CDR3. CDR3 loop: CASRIQGSQFF. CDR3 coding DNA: TGTGCCAGCAGGATACAGGGTTCTCAGTTCTTC.

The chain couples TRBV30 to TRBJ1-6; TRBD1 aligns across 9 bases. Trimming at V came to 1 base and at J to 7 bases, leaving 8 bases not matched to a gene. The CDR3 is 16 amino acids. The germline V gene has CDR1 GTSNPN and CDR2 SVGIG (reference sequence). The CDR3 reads CAWSDRGLISNSPLHF. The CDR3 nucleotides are TGTGCCTGGAGTGACAGGGGGCTAATTTCCAATTCACCCCTCCACTTT.

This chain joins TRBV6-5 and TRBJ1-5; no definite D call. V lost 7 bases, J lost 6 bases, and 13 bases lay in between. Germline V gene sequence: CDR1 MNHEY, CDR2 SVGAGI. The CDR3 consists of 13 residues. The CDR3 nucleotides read TGTGCCAGCACCGAGGGTATAACTCAGCCCCAGCATTTT. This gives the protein CASTEGITQPQHF.

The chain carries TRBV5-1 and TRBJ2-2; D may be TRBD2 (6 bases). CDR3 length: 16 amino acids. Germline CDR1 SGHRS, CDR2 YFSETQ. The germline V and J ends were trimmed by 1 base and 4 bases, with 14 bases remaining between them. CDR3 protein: CASSLPSGAGTGELFF. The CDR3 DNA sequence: TGCGCCAGCAGCTTGCCTTCGGGAGCGGGCACCGGGGAGCTGTTTTTT.

This CDR3 is CATTRPELPGNIQYF. CDR3 sequence (DNA): TGTGCCACCACCCGTCCCGAATTGCCGGGAAACATTCAGTACTTC. The chain links TRBV24-1 to TRBJ2-4; no firm D call. Germline V gene data show CDR1 as KGHDR and CDR2 as SFDVKD. This CDR3 spans 15 amino acids. V shed 8 bases and J shed 6 bases, with 19 bases lying between them.

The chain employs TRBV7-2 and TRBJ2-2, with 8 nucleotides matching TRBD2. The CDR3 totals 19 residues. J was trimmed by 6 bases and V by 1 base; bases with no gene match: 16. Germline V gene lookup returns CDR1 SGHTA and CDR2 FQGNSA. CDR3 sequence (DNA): TGTGCCAGCAGCTTAGTTATCTCCCCACGGGAGGGATACTCCGGGGAGCTGTTTTTT. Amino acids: CASSLVISPREGYSGELFF.

The chain's CDR3 is CASSGASGEAFF. The CDR3 bases are TGTGCCAGTAGCGGAGCTAGCGGTGAAGCTTTCTTT. The rearrangement uses TRBV19 and TRBJ1-1; D unclear. From germline, CDR1 is LNHDA and CDR2 SQIVND (reference sequence). This CDR3 is 12 amino acids long. V was cut by 6 bases and J by 7 bases, with 12 bases left in between.

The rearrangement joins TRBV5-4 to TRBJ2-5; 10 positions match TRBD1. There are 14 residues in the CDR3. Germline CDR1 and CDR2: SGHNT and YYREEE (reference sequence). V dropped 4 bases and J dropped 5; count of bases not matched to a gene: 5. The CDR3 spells CASSRDRGRETQYF. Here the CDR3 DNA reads TGTGCCAGCAGCAGGGACAGGGGCCGGGAGACCCAGTACTTC.

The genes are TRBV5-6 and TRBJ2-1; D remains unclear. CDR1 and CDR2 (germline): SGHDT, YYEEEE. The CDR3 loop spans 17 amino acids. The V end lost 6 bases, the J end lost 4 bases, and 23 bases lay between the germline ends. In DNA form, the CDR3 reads TGTGCCAGCAATTTGGTTTCGGCTGGCGGAATATACAATGAGCAGTTCTTC. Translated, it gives CASNLVSAGGIYNEQFF.

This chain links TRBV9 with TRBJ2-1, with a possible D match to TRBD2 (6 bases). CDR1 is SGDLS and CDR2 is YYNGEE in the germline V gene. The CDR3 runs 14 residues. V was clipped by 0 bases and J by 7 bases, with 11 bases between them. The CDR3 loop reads CASSVAGVTNEQFF. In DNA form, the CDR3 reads TGTGCCAGCAGCGTAGCGGGAGTAACGAATGAGCAGTTCTTC.

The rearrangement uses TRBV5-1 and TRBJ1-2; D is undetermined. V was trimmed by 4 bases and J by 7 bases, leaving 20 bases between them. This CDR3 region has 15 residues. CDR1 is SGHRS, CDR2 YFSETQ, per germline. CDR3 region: CASSILTSDTSGYTF. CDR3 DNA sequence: TGCGCCAGCAGCATCCTGACCTCTGACACGTCTGGCTACACCTTC.

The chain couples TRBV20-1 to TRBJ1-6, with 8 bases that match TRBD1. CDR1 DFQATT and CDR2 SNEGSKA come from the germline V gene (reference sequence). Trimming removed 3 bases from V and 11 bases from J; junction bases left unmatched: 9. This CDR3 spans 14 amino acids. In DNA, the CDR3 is TGCAGTGCTAGTGGGACAGGTGGAGGGGCACCCCTCCACTTT. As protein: CSASGTGGGAPLHF.

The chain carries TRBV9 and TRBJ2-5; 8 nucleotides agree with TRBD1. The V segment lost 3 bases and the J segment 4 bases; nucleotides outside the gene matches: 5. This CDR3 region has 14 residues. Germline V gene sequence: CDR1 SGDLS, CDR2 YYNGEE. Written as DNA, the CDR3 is TGTGCCAGCAGCGCCGGACAGGGAGGAGAGACCCAGTACTTC. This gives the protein CASSAGQGGETQYF.

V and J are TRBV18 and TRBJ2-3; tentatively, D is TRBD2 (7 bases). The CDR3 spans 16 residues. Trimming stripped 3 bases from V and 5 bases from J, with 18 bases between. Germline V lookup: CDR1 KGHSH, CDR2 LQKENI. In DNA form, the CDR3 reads TGTGCCAGCTCACCCGGGTCGCGGGGGCGTGGAGATACGCAGTATTTT. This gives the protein CASSPGSRGRGDTQYF.

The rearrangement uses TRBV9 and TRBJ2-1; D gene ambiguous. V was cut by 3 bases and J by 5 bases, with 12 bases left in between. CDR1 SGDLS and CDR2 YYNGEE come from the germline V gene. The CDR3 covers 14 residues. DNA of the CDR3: TGTGCCAGCAGCGCCCAACCGGGTAACAATGAGCAGTTCTTC. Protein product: CASSAQPGNNEQFF.

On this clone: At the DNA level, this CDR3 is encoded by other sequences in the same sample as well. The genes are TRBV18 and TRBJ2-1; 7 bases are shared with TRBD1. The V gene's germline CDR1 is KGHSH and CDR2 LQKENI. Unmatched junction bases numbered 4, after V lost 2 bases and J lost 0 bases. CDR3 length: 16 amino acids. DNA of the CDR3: TGTGCCAGCTCACCAATCTCAGGGGGCTCCTACAATGAGCAGTTCTTC. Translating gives CASSPISGGSYNEQFF. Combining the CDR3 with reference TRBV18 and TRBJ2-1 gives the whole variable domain NAGVMQNPRHLVRRRGQEARLRCSPMKGHSHVYWYRQLPEEGLKFMVYLQKENIIDESGMPKERFSAEFPKEGPSILRIQQVVRGDSAAYFCASSPISGGSYNEQFFGPGTRLTVL.

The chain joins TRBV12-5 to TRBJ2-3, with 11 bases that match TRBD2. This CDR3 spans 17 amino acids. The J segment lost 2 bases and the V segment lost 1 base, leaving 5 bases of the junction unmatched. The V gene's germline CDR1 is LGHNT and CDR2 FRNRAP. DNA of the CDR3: TGTGCTAGTGGTTTGGACTTGACTAGCGGGGTCACAGATACGCAGTATTTT. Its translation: CASGLDLTSGVTDTQYF.

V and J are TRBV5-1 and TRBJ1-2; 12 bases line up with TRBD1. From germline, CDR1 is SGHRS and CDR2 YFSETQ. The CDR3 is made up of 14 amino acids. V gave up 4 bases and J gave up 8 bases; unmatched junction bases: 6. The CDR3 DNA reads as TGCGCCAGCAGCCCAACCGGGACAGGGGGCGGCTACACCTTC. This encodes CASSPTGTGGGYTF.